The subject of this entry is one TCR beta chain. Its target is unknown. Disease duration was under 3 months in the ophthalmopathy patients, who also had a Clinical Activity Score of at least 3 and a NOSPECS grade of at least 4. Uncontrolled infection, other autoimmune disease, pregnancy or lactation barred patients from enrollment. This sample was taken from a study of T cells in Graves' hyperthyroidism and ophthalmopathy. The TCR beta CDR3 regions underwent amplification using RNA transcripts as the source. In the first-round RT-PCR of the TCR CDR3, the HTBI primer set was used. TCRdb re-derived calls from the multiplex PCR reads in MiXCR, one entry per CDR3 protein. Counted here are approximately 430,000 distinct CDR3 sequences, 14% to 15% occurring once; the ten biggest clones make up approximately 13%. Overall study results and limits: Blood also held most thyroid clonotypes expanded beyond 0.001. Median prediction lead before ophthalmopathy onset was around 6.9 months with the model.

The V end was cut by 0 bases, the J end by 8 bases, with 19 bases between. Looked up from germline, CDR1 is SGHDN and CDR2 is FVKESK. The length of the CDR3 is 17 residues. Sequenced sample: blood. This TCR came from a man younger than 35 with Graves' ophthalmopathy. The V and J genes are TRBV14 and TRBJ1-4, with D unclear. The CDR3 reads CASSQDFIGLRSEKLFF. In DNA form, the CDR3 reads TGTGCCAGCAGCCAAGATTTCATTGGACTAAGGAGCGAAAAACTGTTTTTT. Together with reference TRBV14 and TRBJ1-4, the CDR3 gives the full variable domain: EAGVTQFPSHSVIEKGQTVTLRCDPISGHDNLYWYRRVMGKEIKFLLHFVKESKQDESGMPNNRFLAERTGGTYSTLKVQPAELEDSGVYFCASSQDFIGLRSEKLFFGSGTQLSVL.